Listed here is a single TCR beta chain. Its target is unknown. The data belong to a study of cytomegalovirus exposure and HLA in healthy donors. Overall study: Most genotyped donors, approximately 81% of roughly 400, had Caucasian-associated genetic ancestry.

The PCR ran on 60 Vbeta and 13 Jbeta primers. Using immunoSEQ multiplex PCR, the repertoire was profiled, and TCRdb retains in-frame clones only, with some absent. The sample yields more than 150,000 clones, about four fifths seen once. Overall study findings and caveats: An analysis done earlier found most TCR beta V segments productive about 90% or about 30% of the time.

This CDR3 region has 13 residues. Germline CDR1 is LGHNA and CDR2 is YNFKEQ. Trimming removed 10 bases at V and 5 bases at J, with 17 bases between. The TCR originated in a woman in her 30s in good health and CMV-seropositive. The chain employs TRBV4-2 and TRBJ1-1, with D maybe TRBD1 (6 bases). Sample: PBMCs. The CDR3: CATSQGFGTEAFF. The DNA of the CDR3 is TGTGCCACCTCCCAGGGGTTCGGAACTGAAGCTTTCTTT.